The 28 T cell receptor beta chains below all came from one sample that was sequenced in a study of OX40 agonist ivuxolimab in advanced cancers. The method was immunoSEQ multiplex PCR; TCRdb's version includes in-frame clones alone and lacks a portion of them. The sample shows tens of thousands of clones, 86% of them seen only once. The source was CD4+ or CD8+ T cells sorted from blood, collected in a trial of the OX40 agonist ivuxolimab. Receptor source: an adult with an advanced solid tumor such as melanoma, head and neck, liver or kidney cancer.

J is TRBJ2-2 and V is TRBV7-8; D perhaps matches TRBD2 (6 bases). The CDR3 consists of 18 residues. Trimming stripped 2 bases from V and 5 bases from J, with 21 bases between. Germline V gene data show CDR1 as SGHVS and CDR2 as FQNEAQ. CDR3 loop: CASSLPAEKEGNTGELFF. For the CDR3, the DNA is TGTGCCAGCAGCTTACCCGCAGAGAAGGAGGGGAATACCGGGGAGCTGTTTTTT.

This chain joins TRBV27 and TRBJ2-3, with 9 bases identical to TRBD2. The germline V gene has CDR1 MNHEY and CDR2 SMNVEV (reference sequence). J gave up 5 bases and V 2 bases, and 5 bases lay outside the gene matches. This CDR3 contains 15 residues. This chain's CDR3 is CASSLRQLAGDTQYF. The CDR3 DNA is TGTGCCAGCAGTTTACGGCAACTAGCGGGAGATACGCAGTATTTT.

J is TRBJ2-1 and V is TRBV5-5; TRBD2 agrees at 13 bases. Germline lookup yields CDR1 SGHKS and CDR2 YYEKEE (reference sequence). The CDR3 has 15 amino acids. V was pared by 4 bases and J by 7 bases, with 5 bases of the junction left unmatched. The CDR3 DNA is TGTGCCAGCAGCCAAGGACTAGCGGGAGATAATGAGCAGTTCTTC. Protein sequence: CASSQGLAGDNEQFF.

The chain is built from TRBV7-4 and TRBJ1-1, with TRBD1 as a possible D gene (6 bases). Germline V CDR1 and CDR2: SGHVT, SQSDAQ. Trimming cost V 2 bases and J 0 bases, with 13 bases left between them. The CDR3 covers 16 residues. The DNA of the CDR3 is TGTGCCAGCAGCTTAAAGACAGGCCTAATGAACACTGAAGCTTTCTTT. It is translated as CASSLKTGLMNTEAFF. Full variable domain (rest looked up from reference TRBV7-4 and TRBJ1-1): GAGVSQSPRYKVAKRGRDVALRCDSISGHVTLYWYRQTLGQGSEVLTYSQSDAQRDKSGRPSGRFSAERPERSVSTLKIQRTEQGDSAVYLCASSLKTGLMNTEAFFGQGTRLTVV.

The V gene is TRBV10-2, the J gene TRBJ1-1; no definite D call. Per germline, CDR1 WSHSY and CDR2 SAAADI. V gave up 4 bases and J gave up 0 bases, with 9 bases separating them. The length of the CDR3 is 14 residues. The CDR3 sequence is CASSAPGMNTEAFF. CDR3 bases: TGCGCCAGCAGTGCCCCGGGGATGAACACTGAAGCTTTCTTT.

The chain employs TRBV11-2 and TRBJ2-1; 11 bases are a match to TRBD2. J was trimmed by 7 bases and V by 4 bases; bases with no gene match: 9. The CDR3 is made up of 16 amino acids. Germline lookup yields CDR1 SGHAT and CDR2 FQNNGV. The DNA for the CDR3 is TGTGCCAGCAGCTCCAGACTAGCGGGATCAGGAAATGAGCAGTTCTTC. This encodes CASSSRLAGSGNEQFF.

V usage is TRBV6-1 and J usage is TRBJ2-5; TRBD2 agrees at 7 bases. The CDR3 has 13 residues. The V gene end was trimmed by 9 bases and the J gene end by 7 bases; junction bases not matched to a gene: 11. The germline V gene has CDR1 MNHNS and CDR2 SASEGT. Written as DNA, the CDR3 is TGTGCCAGTCATCGGGGGGACTCCGGGACCCAGTACTTC. Translated, it gives CASHRGDSGTQYF.

This clone was counted between two and nine times. The chain combines TRBV28 with TRBJ1-5; D remains unclear. CDR1 and CDR2 (germline): MDHEN, SYDVKM. The CDR3 is made up of 10 amino acids. The V gene lost 7 bases and the J gene lost 8 bases, with 6 bases spanning the gap. For the CDR3, the DNA is TGTGCCAGCAACCTTAAGCCCCAGCATTTT. Its translation is CASNLKPQHF.

The chain is built from TRBV28 and TRBJ1-2, with 7 bases aligning to TRBD1. Germline V lookup: CDR1 MDHEN, CDR2 SYDVKM. Trimming cost V 1 base and J 4 bases; bases outside gene matches: 9. The CDR3 length is 16 residues. The CDR3, as DNA: TGTGCCAGCAGTTTATCAGGGGGGGCCTACTCCTATGGCTACACCTTC. This sequence encodes CASSLSGGAYSYGYTF.

The chain carries TRBV19 and TRBJ2-2, with TRBD2 identical over 10 bases. V lost 5 bases to trimming and J lost 0 bases; unmatched junction nucleotides: 3. Per the germline V gene, CDR1 is LNHDA and CDR2 is SQIVND (reference sequence). This CDR3 comprises 16 residues. CDR3 loop: CASSRLAGANTGELFF. In nucleotides, the CDR3 is TGTGCCAGTAGTCGCCTAGCGGGAGCGAACACCGGGGAGCTGTTTTTT.

A word on this clone: The junction does not match germline at one end; this may be a read error. V is TRBV19 and J is TRBJ2-5; a weak D match, TRBD2 (6 bases). CDR3 size: 15 residues. Germline values: CDR1 LNHDA, CDR2 SQIVND (reference sequence). CDR3 residues: CASSIPREWGETQYF. The CDR3 region has the DNA TGTGCCAGCAGTATACCTCGGGAGTGGGGAGAGACCCAGTACTTC.

Only one count was recorded for this clone. The chain carries TRBV7-9 and TRBJ2-3; 10 bases line up with TRBD2. CDR1 SEHNR and CDR2 FQNEAQ come from the germline V gene (reference sequence). The CDR3 is 16 residues long. V shed 1 base, J shed 4 bases, and the junction held 5 bases outside the gene matches. CDR3 in amino acids: CASSLDPAGGPDTQYF. The CDR3, as DNA: TGTGCCAGCAGCTTAGACCCAGCGGGAGGGCCAGATACGCAGTATTTT.

This clone showed up just once. The rearrangement uses TRBV4-1 and TRBJ2-1; no clear D. This CDR3 has 13 amino acids. Trimming pared 0 bases from V and 7 bases from J, leaving 7 bases between. Germline-derived CDR1 and CDR2 are MGHRA and YSYEKL. CDR3 bases: TGCGCCAGCAGCCAAGAGGGTGGAAATGAGCAGTTCTTC. It translates to CASSQEGGNEQFF.

The gene calls are TRBV6-5 and TRBJ2-2; D might be TRBD2 (6 bases). Germline V gives CDR1 MNHEY, CDR2 SVGAGI. The ends were cut back, 8 bases at V and 5 bases at J, with 15 bases in the middle. The length of the CDR3 is 14 residues. In nucleotides, the CDR3 is TGTGCCAGCGGGGGGAGAGGGAGGACCGGGGAGCTGTTTTTT. Translating gives CASGGRGRTGELFF.

The rearrangement links TRBV7-8 to TRBJ2-7; 9 nucleotides match TRBD1. Germline trimming cut 3 bases from V and 6 bases from J; bases unmatched to any gene: 15. Germline lookup yields CDR1 SGHVS and CDR2 FQNEAQ. The length of the CDR3 is 17 residues. CDR3 loop: CASSFASSRDRDTEQYF. DNA of the CDR3: TGTGCCAGCAGCTTTGCGTCATCCCGGGACAGGGACACCGAGCAGTACTTC.

The chain links TRBV19 to TRBJ2-7, with 10 bases lining up with TRBD1. Trimming at V came to 6 bases and at J to 7 bases, leaving 6 bases not matched to a gene. The CDR3 is 13 amino acids. Germline V gene lookup returns CDR1 LNHDA and CDR2 SQIVND (reference sequence). The DNA for the CDR3 is TGTGCCAGTAGCAGACAGGGGGCACGGGAGCAGTACTTC. As protein: CASSRQGAREQYF.

This chain links TRBV7-9 with TRBJ2-7; 8 bases fit TRBD1. CDR1 is SEHNR and CDR2 is FQNEAQ in the germline V gene (reference sequence). The CDR3 totals 14 residues. After removal of 1 base from V and 3 bases from J, the junction contained 2 bases not matched to a gene. In nucleotides, the CDR3 is TGTGCCAGCAGCTTAGAAGGGACAGGCTACGAGCAGTACTTC. Translated, it gives CASSLEGTGYEQYF.

The chain couples TRBV7-6 to TRBJ2-5; no firm D call. This CDR3 contains 15 residues. Germline lookup yields CDR1 SGHVS and CDR2 FNYEAQ. The germline V and J ends were trimmed by 1 base and 2 bases, with 11 bases remaining between them. The CDR3 spells CASSLGGYSQETQYF. The CDR3, as DNA: TGTGCCAGCAGCTTAGGGGGTTACTCTCAAGAGACCCAGTACTTC. Complete variable domain (other parts from reference TRBV7-6 and TRBJ2-5): GAGVSQSPRYKVTKRGQDVALRCDPISGHVSLYWYRQALGQGPEFLTYFNYEAQQDKSGLPNDRFSAERPEGSISTLTIQRTEQRDSAMYRCASSLGGYSQETQYFGPGTRLLVL.

The chain recombines TRBV7-9 with TRBJ1-1; 7 nucleotides agree with TRBD1. V was pared by 5 bases and J by 5 bases, with 11 bases of the junction left unmatched. This CDR3 is built from 15 residues. Germline V CDR1 and CDR2: SEHNR, FQNEAQ (reference sequence). The CDR3 DNA reads TGTGCCAGCAGCCAACAGGGGTTGCGGGCAACTGAAGCTTTCTTT. Translation: CASSQQGLRATEAFF.

V and J are TRBV19 and TRBJ1-2; 8 bases are a match to TRBD1. Germline loops: CDR1 LNHDA, CDR2 SQIVND (reference sequence). The CDR3 totals 13 residues. V was pared by 1 base and J by 6 bases, with 1 base of the junction left unmatched. In DNA, the CDR3 is TGTGCCAGTAGTATAGGGACAGGGAATGGCTACACCTTC. Protein: CASSIGTGNGYTF.

V gene TRBV15 combines with J gene TRBJ2-3; 7 nucleotides match TRBD2. CDR3 size: 17 residues. Per germline, CDR1 LNHNV and CDR2 YYDKDF (reference sequence). Trimming at V came to 3 bases and at J to 2 bases, leaving 11 bases not matched to a gene. CDR3 region: CATSRGGGDRTTDTQYF. The CDR3 nucleotides read TGTGCCACCAGCAGGGGGGGAGGGGACCGAACCACAGATACGCAGTATTTT.

The V and J genes are TRBV19 and TRBJ2-3; 8 nucleotides agree with TRBD2. CDR1 is LNHDA and CDR2 is SQIVND in the germline V gene (reference sequence). With 5 bases clipped from V and 5 bases from J, the junction kept 3 bases outside the gene matches. CDR3 size: 13 residues. The CDR3 nucleotides read TGTGCCAGTAGTCCTCTAGCGGGAGATACGCAGTATTTT. This gives the protein CASSPLAGDTQYF.

This chain joins TRBV6-1 and TRBJ1-1; the D is unclear. The V end lost 2 bases, the J end lost 7 bases, and 11 bases lay between the germline ends. Germline values: CDR1 MNHNS, CDR2 SASEGT. The CDR3 is 13 amino acids. The DNA for the CDR3 is TGTGCCAGCAGTGAATCAGCACTAGATGAAGCTTTCTTT. This codes for CASSESALDEAFF.

This rearrangement joins TRBV15 to TRBJ1-5; TRBD1 is a possible D gene (5 bases). V was cut by 0 bases and J by 1 base, with 7 bases left in between. CDR3 length: 15 residues. CDR1 and CDR2 (germline): LNHNV, YYDKDF (reference sequence). CDR3 region: CATSRDGASNQPQHF. The CDR3 coding sequence is TGTGCCACCAGCAGAGATGGGGCAAGCAATCAGCCCCAGCATTTT.

The rearrangement uses TRBV13 and TRBJ1-5, with TRBD1 matching over 11 bases. Germline values: CDR1 PRHDT, CDR2 FYEKMQ (reference sequence). V lost 4 bases to trimming and J lost 5 bases; unmatched junction nucleotides: 1. The CDR3 contains 14 residues. CDR3 DNA: TGTGCCAGCAGCTGGGGACAGGGGGATCAGCCCCAGCATTTT. Its protein product is CASSWGQGDQPQHF.

The V call is TRBV6-5, the J call TRBJ1-1; perhaps TRBD1 as D (5 bases). The CDR3 is 14 residues long. V lost 2 bases to trimming and J lost 4 bases, with 11 bases between them. In germline, CDR1 is MNHEY, CDR2 SVGAGI. The CDR3 sequence is CASSYGGAGTEAFF. The CDR3 bases are TGTGCCAGCAGTTACGGTGGGGCTGGCACTGAAGCTTTCTTT.

This chain joins TRBV30 and TRBJ1-3; a possible D gene is TRBD1 (6 bases). Germline V gives CDR1 GTSNPN, CDR2 SVGIG (reference sequence). With 5 bases removed from V and 4 bases from J, the gap between germline ends came to 6 bases. The CDR3 loop spans 11 amino acids. The CDR3 reads CAWGQGNTIYF. CDR3 DNA sequence: TGTGCCTGGGGACAGGGAAACACCATATATTTT.

This chain uses TRBV29-1 with TRBJ2-1, with 13 bases lining up with TRBD2. The CDR3 is made up of 14 amino acids. Germline loops: CDR1 SQVTM, CDR2 ANQGSEA. The V and J ends lost 4 bases and 8 bases, in that order; junction bases with no gene match: 5. The CDR3: CSVVRTSGSYEQFF. The DNA of the CDR3 is TGCAGCGTTGTTAGGACTAGCGGGAGCTATGAGCAGTTCTTC.